The TCR beta chain described here comes from a study of CD8 T cells in Susac syndrome. Reverse transcription of about 0.45 to 1 ug RNA used random hexamers. The CDR3 of TCR beta was amplified by immunoSEQ multiplex PCR across 54 Vbeta and 13 Jbeta. Each CDR3 protein is one row after TCRdb ran MiXCR on the immunoSEQ multiplex PCR reads. The sample carries approximately 200,000 distinct CDR3 sequences, roughly 96% recorded once. The multiple sclerosis control group was made up of treatment-naive patients with stable or active relapsing-remitting disease. This CDR3 spans 15 amino acids. Deletions cut 4 bases from V and 5 bases from J, with 18 bases between. Looked up from germline, CDR1 is LGHDT and CDR2 is YNNKEL (reference sequence).

The V gene is TRBV3-1, the J gene TRBJ2-7; tentative D call: TRBD2 (8 bases). The material sequenced was CD4+ T cells from PBMCs. This TCR derives from a human donor with multiple sclerosis. The CDR3 bases are TGTGCCAGCAGCCGCGGAACGGGAGGGGGCAACGAGCAGTACTTC. Encoded protein: CASSRGTGGGNEQYF.